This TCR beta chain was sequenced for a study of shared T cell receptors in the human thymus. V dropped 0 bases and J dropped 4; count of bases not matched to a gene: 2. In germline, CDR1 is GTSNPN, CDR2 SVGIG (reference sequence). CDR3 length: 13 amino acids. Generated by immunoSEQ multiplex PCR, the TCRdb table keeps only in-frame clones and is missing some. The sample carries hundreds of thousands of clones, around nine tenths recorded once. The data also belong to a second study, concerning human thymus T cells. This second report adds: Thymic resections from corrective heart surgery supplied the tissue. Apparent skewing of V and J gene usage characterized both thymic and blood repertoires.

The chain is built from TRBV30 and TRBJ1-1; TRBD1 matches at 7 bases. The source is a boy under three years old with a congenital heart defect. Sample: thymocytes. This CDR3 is CAWSVGTATEAFF. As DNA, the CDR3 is TGTGCCTGGAGTGTGGGGACAGCCACTGAAGCTTTCTTT.